This T cell receptor beta chain was obtained from a study of shared clonotypes between healthy human individuals. Researchers partitioned CD4+ cells into CD45RA+ naive and CD45RA-negative memory subsets. The authors distributed each subset's genomic DNA evenly over several immunoSEQ plates. Replicate PCRs run on sorted subsets employed approximately 200 ng DNA, 25,000 to 35,000 T cell genomes. As processed by the authors: ImmunoSEQ junction-only sequences lacked quality scores, so their filtering differed. Libraries were prepared by immunoSEQ multiplex PCR; TCRdb keeps only in-frame clonotypes and omits some of them. That table gives V, J and clone size, and the DNA gave D and trimming. The repertoire consists of just over 2,000,000 clones, with 85% to 95% occurring once and the leading ten covering 0.13%. This CDR3 is 16 amino acids long. J lost 10 bases, V lost 5 bases, and 16 bases had no gene match. The germline V gene encodes CDR1 SGHRS and CDR2 YFSETQ.

The chain employs TRBV5-1 and TRBJ1-4; TRBD1 aligns across 8 bases. This sequence was found in a young man in good health. What was sequenced was naive CD4+ T cells sorted from blood. Subset denoted: CD45RA+ positively selected. CDR3 loop: CASSDRGLGINGKLFF. CDR3 DNA: TGCGCCAGCAGTGACAGGGGATTGGGAATAAACGGAAAACTGTTTTTT.